This is a list of T cell receptor beta chains from one sample in a study of blood T cell repertoires in COVID-19. Using immunoSEQ multiplex PCR, the repertoire was profiled, and TCRdb retains in-frame clones only, with some absent. The sample has about 240,000 clones; 86% are singletons. The sample taken for sequencing was peripheral blood. Every receptor here comes from a woman aged 25 to 39 who had recovered from COVID-19. CDR3s include the opening cysteine and the closing phenylalanine or tryptophan. D genes are given only for firm matches. Only part of the rows carry a size: once, few, many, or a class if the clone is expanded.

D: .
V: TRBV6-4
size: .
J: TRBJ2-1
DNA: TGTGCCAGCAGTGAATCAGGCGGGGCCTACAATGAGCAGTTCTTC
CDR3: CASSESGGAYNEQFF

D: TRBD1
V: TRBV6-5
size: .
J: TRBJ1-5
DNA: TGTGCCAGCAGTAGAACAGGGGGCCAGCCCCAGCATTTT
CDR3: CASSRTGGQPQHF

D: .
V: TRBV5-6
size: .
J: TRBJ1-3
DNA: TGTGCCAGCAGCTCAACAGGTACTACGGACACCATATATTTT
CDR3: CASSSTGTTDTIYF

D: .
V: TRBV12-3/TRBV12-4
size: few
J: TRBJ2-7
DNA: TGTGCCAGTCGAGGTTGGGCCTACGAGCAGTACTTC
CDR3: CASRGWAYEQYF

D: TRBD1
V: TRBV5-1
size: .
J: TRBJ1-6
DNA: TGCGCCAGCAGACAGGGGGGCTATAATTCACCCCTCCACTTT
CDR3: CASRQGGYNSPLHF

D: TRBD2
V: TRBV27
size: once
J: TRBJ2-1
DNA: TGTGCCAGCAGTCTTACCCGGGGACTAGCGGGGGTAAATGAGCAGTTCTTC
CDR3: CASSLTRGLAGVNEQFF

D: .
V: TRBV25-1
size: .
J: TRBJ2-5
DNA: TGTGCCAGCAGTGAAGAGGGTCCGGGGGAGACCCAGTACTTC
CDR3: CASSEEGPGETQYF

D: TRBD1
V: TRBV18
size: .
J: TRBJ1-2
DNA: TGTGCCAGCTCACCTACCGGACAGGGGGCGTCAAACTATGGCTACACCTTC
CDR3: CASSPTGQGASNYGYTF

D: .
V: TRBV5-4
size: .
J: TRBJ2-1
DNA: TGTGCCAGCAGCCAACGGACAGCGCCCTACAATGAGCAGTTCTTC
CDR3: CASSQRTAPYNEQFF

D: .
V: TRBV7-9
size: .
J: TRBJ1-2
DNA: TGTGCCAGCAGCTTCTCTCAGGGGACTGGCTACACCTTC
CDR3: CASSFSQGTGYTF

D: .
V: TRBV4-1
size: .
J: TRBJ1-2
DNA: TGCGCCAGCAGCCAAGATTGGATTTTGGCAGGGGGCTACACCTTC
CDR3: CASSQDWILAGGYTF

D: .
V: TRBV28
size: .
J: TRBJ2-3
DNA: TGTGCCAGCCTTGATACCGGGAATCCCACAGATACGCAGTATTTT
CDR3: CASLDTGNPTDTQYF

D: .
V: TRBV6-2/TRBV6-3
size: .
J: TRBJ2-1
DNA: TGTGCCAGCAGTTGGGGAGCCCTGACAGGAGGCGATGAGCAGTTCTTC
CDR3: CASSWGALTGGDEQFF

D: TRBD2
V: TRBV3-1/TRBV3-2
size: .
J: TRBJ2-3
DNA: TGTGCCAGCAGTCCTCTAGCGGGGGGGGTTGGGGATACGCAGTATTTT
CDR3: CASSPLAGGVGDTQYF

D: .
V: TRBV19
size: .
J: TRBJ1-1
DNA: TGTGCCAGTAGGACAGGTGACGGGGCCACTGAAGCTTTCTTT
CDR3: CASRTGDGATEAFF

D: TRBD2
V: TRBV7-8
size: .
J: TRBJ2-5
DNA: TGTGCCAGCAGTTGGGAATTAGCGGGATATCAAGAGACCCAGTACTTC
CDR3: CASSWELAGYQETQYF

D: .
V: TRBV3-1/TRBV3-2
size: .
J: TRBJ2-1
DNA: TGTGCCAGCAGCCAAGTCCCTTTAAATGAGCAGTTCTTC
CDR3: CASSQVPLNEQFF

D: TRBD1
V: TRBV3-1/TRBV3-2
size: .
J: TRBJ2-7
DNA: TGTGCCAGCAGCCCCGATGGGACAGGGGTTGCCGAGCAGTACTTC
CDR3: CASSPDGTGVAEQYF

D: TRBD2
V: TRBV9
size: .
J: TRBJ2-3
DNA: TGTGCCAGCAGCGTAGTTGGAGCGGGGAGGACAGATACGCAGTATTTT
CDR3: CASSVVGAGRTDTQYF

D: .
V: TRBV3-1/TRBV3-2
size: .
J: TRBJ2-2
DNA: TGTGCCAGCAGCCAAGGCAGGAACACCGGGGAGCTGTTTTTT
CDR3: CASSQGRNTGELFF

D: .
V: TRBV4-1
size: once
J: TRBJ1-5
DNA: TGCGCCAGCAGCCAAGATGGAGGGGTAGGTCAGCCCCAGCATTTT
CDR3: CASSQDGGVGQPQHF

D: .
V: TRBV28
size: .
J: TRBJ1-1
DNA: TGTGCCAGCAGTTCCCCGTCGGCAGGAAGGTTTGACACTGAAGCTTTCTTT
CDR3: CASSSPSAGRFDTEAFF

D: .
V: TRBV27
size: .
J: TRBJ2-2
DNA: TGTGCCAGCAGTACGGCGAACACCGGGGAGCTGTTTTTT
CDR3: CASSTANTGELFF

D: TRBD2
V: TRBV13
size: once
J: TRBJ2-2
DNA: TGTGCCAGCAGCTTAGCCAGACTAGCGGGGGGCCCCCAGGGCGAGGGCGGGGAGCTGTTTTTT
CDR3: CASSLARLAGGPQGEGGELFF

D: TRBD2
V: TRBV7-2
size: .
J: TRBJ2-1
DNA: TGTGCCAGCAGCTTAGCGCGTGAGGAGCGGGGGCCCTACAATGAGCAGTTCTTC
CDR3: CASSLAREERGPYNEQFF

D: TRBD1
V: TRBV5-6
size: once
J: TRBJ2-7
DNA: TGTGCCAGCAGCATCCCGGGACAGATAGACAACTACGAGCAGTACTTC
CDR3: CASSIPGQIDNYEQYF

D: .
V: TRBV7-2
size: .
J: TRBJ2-5
DNA: TGTGCCAGCAGCTTATCGGGCGGGGCTCAAGAGACCCAGTACTTC
CDR3: CASSLSGGAQETQYF

D: TRBD1
V: TRBV7-9
size: .
J: TRBJ1-2
DNA: TGTGCCAGCAGCTTCGGATGGACAGGGGCGGAGCATGGCTACACCTTC
CDR3: CASSFGWTGAEHGYTF

D: .
V: TRBV4-3
size: .
J: TRBJ1-4
DNA: TGCGCCAGCAGCCAAGAAGGGGCCGGAACTAATGAAAAACTGTTTTTT
CDR3: CASSQEGAGTNEKLFF

D: .
V: TRBV5-4
size: .
J: TRBJ2-3
DNA: TGTGCCAGCAGCGGCCCGGGGAGCACAGATACGCAGTATTTT
CDR3: CASSGPGSTDTQYF

D: TRBD1
V: TRBV2
size: .
J: TRBJ1-6
DNA: TGTGCCAGCAGTGATAGGGTTGGACAGGGGGTGCCCAAGCATAATTCACCCCTCCACTTT
CDR3: CASSDRVGQGVPKHNSPLHF

D: TRBD2
V: TRBV3-1/TRBV3-2
size: .
J: TRBJ2-1
DNA: TGTGCCAGCAGTAAGACAGCGGGAAGCTCCTACAATGAGCAGTTCTTC
CDR3: CASSKTAGSSYNEQFF

D: .
V: TRBV25-1
size: .
J: TRBJ2-4
DNA: TGTGCCAGCAGTGAGGCTGACATTCAGTACTTC
CDR3: CASSEADIQYF

D: .
V: TRBV20-1
size: .
J: TRBJ2-7
DNA: TGCAGTGCTAGTCGGGGGGCCGAGCAGTACTTC
CDR3: CSASRGAEQYF

D: .
V: TRBV6-2/TRBV6-3
size: once
J: TRBJ2-4
DNA: TGTGCCAGCAGTATGGACAGAAACATTCAGTACTTC
CDR3: CASSMDRNIQYF